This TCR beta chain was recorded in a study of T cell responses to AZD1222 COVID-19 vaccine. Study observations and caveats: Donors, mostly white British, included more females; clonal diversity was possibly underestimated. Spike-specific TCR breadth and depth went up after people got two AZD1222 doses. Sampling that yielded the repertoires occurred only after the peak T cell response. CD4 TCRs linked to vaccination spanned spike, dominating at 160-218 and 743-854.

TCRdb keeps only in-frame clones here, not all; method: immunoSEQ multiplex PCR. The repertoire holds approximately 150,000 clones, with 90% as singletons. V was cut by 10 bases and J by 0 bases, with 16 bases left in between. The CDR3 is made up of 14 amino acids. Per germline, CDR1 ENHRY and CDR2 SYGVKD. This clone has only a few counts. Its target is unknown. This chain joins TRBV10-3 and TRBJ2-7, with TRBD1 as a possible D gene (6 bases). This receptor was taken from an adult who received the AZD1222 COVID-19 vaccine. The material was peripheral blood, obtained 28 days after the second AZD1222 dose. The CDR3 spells CATAPTGSSYEQYF. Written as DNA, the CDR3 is TGTGCCACGGCACCGACAGGTTCCTCCTACGAGCAGTACTTC.